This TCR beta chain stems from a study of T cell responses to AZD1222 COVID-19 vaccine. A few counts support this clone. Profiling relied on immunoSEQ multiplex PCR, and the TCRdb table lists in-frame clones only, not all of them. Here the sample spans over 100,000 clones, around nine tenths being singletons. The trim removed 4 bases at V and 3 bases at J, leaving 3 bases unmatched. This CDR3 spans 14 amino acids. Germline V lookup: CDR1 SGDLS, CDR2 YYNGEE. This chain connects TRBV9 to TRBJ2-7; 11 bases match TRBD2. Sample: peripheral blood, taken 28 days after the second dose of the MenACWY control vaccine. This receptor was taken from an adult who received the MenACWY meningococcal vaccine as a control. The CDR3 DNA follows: TGTGCCAGCAGCCCTGGACTAGCGGGCTACGAGCAGTACTTC. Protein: CASSPGLAGYEQYF.